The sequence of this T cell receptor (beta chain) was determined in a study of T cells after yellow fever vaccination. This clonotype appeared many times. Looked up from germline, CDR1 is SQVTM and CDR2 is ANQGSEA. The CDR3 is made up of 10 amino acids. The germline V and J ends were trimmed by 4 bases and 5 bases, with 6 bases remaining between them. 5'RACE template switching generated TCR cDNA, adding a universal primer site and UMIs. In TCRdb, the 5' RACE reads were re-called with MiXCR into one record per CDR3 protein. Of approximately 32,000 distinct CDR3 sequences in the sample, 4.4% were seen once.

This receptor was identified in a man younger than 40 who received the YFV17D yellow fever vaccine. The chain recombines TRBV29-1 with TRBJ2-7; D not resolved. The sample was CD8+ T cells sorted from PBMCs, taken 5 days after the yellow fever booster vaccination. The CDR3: CSVGENEQYF. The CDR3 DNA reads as TGCAGCGTTGGTGAAAACGAGCAGTACTTC.